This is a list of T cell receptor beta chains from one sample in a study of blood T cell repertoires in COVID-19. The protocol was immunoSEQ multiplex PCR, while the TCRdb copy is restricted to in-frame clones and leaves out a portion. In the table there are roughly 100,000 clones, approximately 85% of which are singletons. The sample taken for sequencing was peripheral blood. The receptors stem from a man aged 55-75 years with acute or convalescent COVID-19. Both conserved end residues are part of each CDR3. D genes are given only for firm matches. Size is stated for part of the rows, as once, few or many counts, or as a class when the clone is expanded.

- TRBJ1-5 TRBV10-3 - TGTGCCATCGGCCAGAACGATCAGCCCCAGCATTTT CAIGQNDQPQHF
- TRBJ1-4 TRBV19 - TGTGCCAGTACCGCTGACTATGAAAAACTGTTTTTT CASTADYEKLFF
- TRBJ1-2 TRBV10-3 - TGTGCCATCAGTGAGCAGGGGAACTATGGCTACACCTTC CAISEQGNYGYTF
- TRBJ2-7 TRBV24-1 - TGTGCCACCAGTGATTTGGAGAAGCGTGAGGGCTACGAGCAGTACTTC CATSDLEKREGYEQYF
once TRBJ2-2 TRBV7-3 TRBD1 TGTGCCAGCAGCTTAGGGTACAGGGGTGAATCCGGGGAGCTGTTTTTT CASSLGYRGESGELFF
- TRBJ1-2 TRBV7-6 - TGTGCCAGCCTGGGGGCGCAAGGCTACACCTTC CASLGAQGYTF
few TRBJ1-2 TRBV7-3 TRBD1 TGTGCCAGCAGCTCGTACACAGGGGAAGGCTACACCTTC CASSSYTGEGYTF
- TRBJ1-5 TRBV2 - TGTGCCAGCAGTGGGGGAGCCGGGACTTCCAATCAGCCCCAGCATTTT CASSGGAGTSNQPQHF
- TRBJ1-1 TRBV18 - TGTGCCAGCTCACCACTGGCCTGGCCTTTAAACACTGAAGCTTTCTTT CASSPLAWPLNTEAFF
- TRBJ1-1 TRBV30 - TGTGCCTGGAGTGTAGCACCCGAAGCTTTCTTT CAWSVAPEAFF
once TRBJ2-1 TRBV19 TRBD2 TGTGCCAGTTCGAGTAGCGGGTATGCGAAAAACAATGAGCAGTTCTTC CASSSSGYAKNNEQFF
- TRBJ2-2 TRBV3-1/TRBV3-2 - TGTGCCAGCAGCCGCCGACTGGGACGGGGGACCGGGGAGCTGTTTTTT CASSRRLGRGTGELFF
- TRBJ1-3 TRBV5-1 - TGCGCCAGCAGCTTAGACGGGGGACGCTCTGGAAACACCATATATTTT CASSLDGGRSGNTIYF
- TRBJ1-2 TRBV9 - TGTGCCAGCAGCGTAATCCCTGAGAGGGGCTACACCTTC CASSVIPERGYTF
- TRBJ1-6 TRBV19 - TGTGCCAGTAGTAAAACCAGCTATAATTCACCCCTCCACTTT CASSKTSYNSPLHF
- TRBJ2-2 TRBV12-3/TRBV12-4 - TGTGCCAGCAGTTTGCGTCCCGGGGAGCTGTTTTTT CASSLRPGELFF
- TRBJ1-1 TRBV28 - TGTGCCAGCAGTTTATGGGACATCAACACTGAAGCTTTCTTT CASSLWDINTEAFF
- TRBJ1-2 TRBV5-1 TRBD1 TGCGCCAGCAGCTTGGGGGACAGACCGGATGGCTACACCTTC CASSLGDRPDGYTF
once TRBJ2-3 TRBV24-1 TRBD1 TGTGCCACCAGTGATCCCCTGACAGGGGGCCAAGGAGATACGCAGTATTTT CATSDPLTGGQGDTQYF
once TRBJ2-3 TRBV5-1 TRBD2 TGCGCCAGCAGCTGGCGGGGGGGAGGCACAGATACGCAGTATTTT CASSWRGGGTDTQYF
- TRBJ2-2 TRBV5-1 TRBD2 TGCGCCAGCAGGGTAGCGGGGGGCCCAAACACCGGGGAGCTGTTTTTT CASRVAGGPNTGELFF
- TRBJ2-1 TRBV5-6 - TGTGCCAGCACAATCGGGACTCTCTACTACAATGAGCAGTTCTTC CASTIGTLYYNEQFF
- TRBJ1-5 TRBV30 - TGTGCCTGGAGTTCGAGCAATCAGCCCCAGCATTTT CAWSSSNQPQHF
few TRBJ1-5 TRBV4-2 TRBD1 TGTGCCAGCAGCCAGCCCATCGGACAGGGCAAGGATCAGCCCCAGCATTTT CASSQPIGQGKDQPQHF
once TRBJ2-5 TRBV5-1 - TGCGCCAGCAGCTTGGGACAGACCCAAGAGACCCAGTACTTC CASSLGQTQETQYF
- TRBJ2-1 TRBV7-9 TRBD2 TGTGCCAGCAGCCCCGGGACTAGCGGACCAGATGAGCAGTTCTTC CASSPGTSGPDEQFF